The 21 T cell receptor beta chains below come from one sample, sequenced in a study of Ad26.COV2.S vaccination and SARS-CoV-2 variants. Described treatment: roughly 18 received Ad26.COV2.S at low or high dose, single or two shots; several received placebo; per-sample allocation not given. Material that was analyzed had been drawn on day 63 after the first vaccine or placebo injection. Generated by immunoSEQ multiplex PCR, the TCRdb table keeps only in-frame clones and is missing some. The sample has about 240,000 clones, around 89% seen once. Sequenced material: peripheral blood, taken in a trial of Ad26.COV2.S vaccine versus placebo. These receptors were collected from a person between 18 and 65 years old who received the Ad26.COV2.S COVID-19 vaccine or a placebo.

The chain couples TRBV7-9 to TRBJ1-5; 8 nucleotides match TRBD1. Looked up from germline, CDR1 is SEHNR and CDR2 is FQNEAQ (reference sequence). There are 14 residues in the CDR3. V shed 5 bases and J 6 bases; nucleotides not matched to a gene: 6. For the CDR3, the DNA is TGTGCCAGCAGCCCGGACAGGGTGGTTCAGCCCCAGCATTTT. This translates into CASSPDRVVQPQHF.

The chain has TRBV28 and TRBJ2-5; 10 bases align to TRBD1. CDR3 length equals 15 residues. Germline V gene sequence: CDR1 MDHEN, CDR2 SYDVKM. Trimming cost V 5 bases and J 4 bases; bases outside gene matches: 7. This CDR3 reads CASSTPTGGRETQYF. The CDR3 bases are TGTGCCAGCAGTACTCCGACAGGGGGCAGAGAGACCCAGTACTTC.

V gene TRBV11-2 combines with J gene TRBJ2-5; unclear D gene. This CDR3 region has 14 residues. Germline V gene sequence: CDR1 SGHAT, CDR2 FQNNGV. The germline V and J ends were trimmed by 0 bases and 7 bases, with 12 bases remaining between them. DNA for the CDR3: TGTGCCAGCAGCTTAGAAGGCCCGGGCGGGACCCAGTACTTC. Its translation is CASSLEGPGGTQYF.

This clone was found once. The genes are TRBV7-9 and TRBJ2-3; 9 bases align to TRBD1. There are 15 residues in the CDR3. J was trimmed by 5 bases and V by 4 bases; bases with no gene match: 7. In germline, CDR1 is SEHNR, CDR2 FQNEAQ (reference sequence). The CDR3 loop is CASSSWTGVVDTQYF. CDR3 bases: TGTGCCAGCAGCTCCTGGACAGGGGTTGTAGATACGCAGTATTTT.

V and J are TRBV5-1 and TRBJ2-1; TRBD1 or TRBD2 may be the D gene (5 bases each). With 3 bases removed from V and 0 bases from J, the gap between germline ends came to 10 bases. This CDR3 comprises 15 residues. Germline V gene sequence: CDR1 SGHRS, CDR2 YFSETQ. CDR3 loop: CASSWDGNSYNEQFF. In nucleotides, the CDR3 is TGCGCCAGCAGCTGGGACGGTAACTCCTACAATGAGCAGTTCTTC. The variable domain in full, with the rest retrieved from reference TRBV5-1 and TRBJ2-1, is KAGVTQTPRYLIKTRGQQVTLSCSPISGHRSVSWYQQTPGQGLQFLFEYFSETQRNKGNFPGRFSGRQFSNSRSEMNVSTLELGDSALYLCASSWDGNSYNEQFFGPGTRLTVL.

CDR3 coding DNA: TGTGCCAGCAGCTCACTAAATGAAAAACTGTTTTTT. This translates into CASSSLNEKLFF. This chain links TRBV7-9 with TRBJ1-4; D unresolved. In germline, CDR1 is SEHNR, CDR2 FQNEAQ (reference sequence). This CDR3 has 12 residues. Trimming took 4 bases from V and 5 from J, leaving 5 bases between them.

V gene TRBV25-1 combines with J gene TRBJ2-7, with TRBD1 matching 8 bases. The V gene's germline CDR1 is MGHDK and CDR2 SYGVNS. The V and J ends lost 6 bases and 3 bases, in that order; junction bases with no gene match: 4. The CDR3 spans 13 residues. CDR3 region: CASRETGVYEQYF. The CDR3, as DNA: TGTGCCAGCAGGGAGACAGGGGTCTACGAGCAGTACTTC.

The rearrangement links TRBV6-5 to TRBJ1-2, with TRBD1 matching over 9 bases. CDR1 is MNHEY and CDR2 is SVGAGI in the germline V gene. With 2 bases clipped from V and 1 base from J, the junction kept 2 bases outside the gene matches. The CDR3 spans 15 residues. CDR3 bases: TGTGCCAGCAGTTACGAGGACAGGGGTAACTATGGCTACACCTTC. Protein sequence: CASSYEDRGNYGYTF.

The chain has TRBV10-3 and TRBJ2-3; possible D gene TRBD2, 6 bases. This CDR3 is built from 13 residues. Trimming cost V 4 bases and J 5 bases, with 10 bases left between them. In germline, CDR1 is ENHRY, CDR2 SYGVKD. The CDR3 region is CAISGLAIDTQYF. CDR3 sequence (DNA): TGTGCCATCAGTGGGCTAGCGATAGATACGCAGTATTTT.

The CDR3: CASSRAWGGGEQYF. CDR3 DNA: TGTGCCAGCAGCCGTGCTTGGGGAGGTGGCGAGCAGTACTTC. This rearrangement joins TRBV11-2 to TRBJ2-7; perhaps TRBD2 as D (6 bases). Trimming took off 5 bases at V and 6 bases at J, with 17 bases between the two ends. CDR3 length: 14 residues. Germline V lookup: CDR1 SGHAT, CDR2 FQNNGV. Looking up the rest from reference TRBV11-2 and TRBJ2-7 gives the full variable domain: EAGVAQSPRYKIIEKRQSVAFWCNPISGHATLYWYQQILGQGPKLLIQFQNNGVVDDSQLPKDRFSAERLKGVDSTLKIQPAKLEDSAVYLCASSRAWGGGEQYFGPGTRLTVT.

The gene calls are TRBV24-1 and TRBJ1-1; D is ambiguous. Per the germline V gene, CDR1 is KGHDR and CDR2 is SFDVKD. CDR3 size: 13 residues. V lost 7 bases, J lost 4 bases, and 12 bases lay in between. The DNA of the CDR3 is TGTGCCACCAGCGATATCGGGTCCACTGAAGCTTTCTTT. Its protein is CATSDIGSTEAFF.

The chain uses TRBV3-1 (or the pseudogene TRBV3-2) and TRBJ2-5; D call uncertain. Germline CDR1 and CDR2: LGHDT and YNNKEL (reference sequence). Trimming left V 4 bases short and J 4 bases short, with 16 bases between. This CDR3 has 15 amino acids. CDR3 amino acids: CASSPPGEIGETQYF. The CDR3 DNA reads as TGTGCCAGCAGCCCCCCCGGCGAGATCGGAGAGACCCAGTACTTC.

V usage is TRBV24-1 and J usage is TRBJ2-1, with 7 bases that match TRBD1. The CDR3 totals 18 residues. Germline V gene sequence: CDR1 KGHDR, CDR2 SFDVKD. J was trimmed by 1 base and V by 3 bases; bases with no gene match: 11. CDR3 DNA sequence: TGTGCCACCAGTGATCCCCTTGCGACAGGGCTGTCCTACAATGAGCAGTTCTTC. Translating it yields CATSDPLATGLSYNEQFF.

This clone was observed once. The chain carries TRBV27 and TRBJ2-7; 9 positions match TRBD1. The CDR3 extends over 15 amino acids. J lost 9 bases, V lost 2 bases, and 11 bases had no gene match. Per the germline V gene, CDR1 is MNHEY and CDR2 is SMNVEV (reference sequence). Here the CDR3 DNA reads TGTGCCAGCAGTTTAGGGGGACAGGGAATGTCTGGGCAGTACTTC. It translates to CASSLGGQGMSGQYF.

This chain joins TRBV7-4 and TRBJ2-3; D is uncertain. Trimming left V 5 bases short and J 2 bases short, with 14 bases between. This CDR3 spans 15 amino acids. Germline assignment: CDR1 SGHVT and CDR2 SQSDAQ. The CDR3 DNA reads TGTGCCAGCAGCCTTGACCCCCACTTCACAGATACGCAGTATTTT. Encoded protein: CASSLDPHFTDTQYF.

V gene TRBV6-5 combines with J gene TRBJ1-1; 7 positions match TRBD1. Germline V gene data show CDR1 as MNHEY and CDR2 as SVGAGI. CDR3 length equals 15 residues. V shed 2 bases, J shed 0 bases, and the junction held 3 bases outside the gene matches. The CDR3 DNA reads as TGTGCCAGCAGTTACCAACAGGGGATGAACACTGAAGCTTTCTTT. As protein: CASSYQQGMNTEAFF.

V is TRBV4-2 and J is TRBJ2-7; either TRBD1 or TRBD2 may fit D (5 bases each). V shed 4 bases and J shed 4 bases, with 14 bases lying between them. From germline, CDR1 is LGHNA and CDR2 YNFKEQ. This CDR3 spans 14 amino acids. Here the CDR3 reads CASSLRDQGYEQYF. In nucleotides, the CDR3 is TGTGCCAGCAGCCTCCGGGACCAAGGGTACGAGCAGTACTTC.

V is TRBV21-1 and J is TRBJ1-3. TRBV21-1 is tagged as a pseudogene. CDR3 size: 16 residues. The CDR3 sequence is CASSGNVKSSGNTIYF. CDR3 coding DNA: TGTGCCAGCAGCGGGAACGTCAAGAGCTCTGGAAACACCATATATTTT.

The gene calls are TRBV9 and TRBJ2-3; D may be TRBD1 (6 bases). This CDR3 contains 16 residues. Trimming cost V 4 bases and J 2 bases, with 17 bases left between them. Germline V gene lookup returns CDR1 SGDLS and CDR2 YYNGEE. CDR3: CASSQLGGRATDTQYF. The CDR3 coding sequence is TGTGCCAGCAGCCAGCTAGGGGGTCGGGCCACAGATACGCAGTATTTT. Variable domain in full (rest from reference TRBV9 and TRBJ2-3): DSGVTQTPKHLITATGQRVTLRCSPRSGDLSVYWYQQSLDQGLQFLIQYYNGEERAKGNILERFSAQQFPDLHSELNLSSLELGDSALYFCASSQLGGRATDTQYFGPGTRLTVL.

The gene calls are TRBV7-9 and TRBJ2-1; weak D call: TRBD2 (5 bases). The V gene lost 5 bases and the J gene lost 7 bases, with 12 bases spanning the gap. The germline CDR1 and CDR2 sequences are SEHNR and FQNEAQ (reference sequence). The CDR3 consists of 13 residues. DNA for the CDR3: TGTGCCAGCAGCGAAGGACTTTCAAATGAGCAGTTCTTC. Amino acids: CASSEGLSNEQFF.

The chain joins TRBV6-5 to TRBJ2-1; D might be TRBD1 or TRBD2, each matching 5 bases. Trimming cost V 5 bases and J 7 bases, with 18 bases left between them. CDR3 length: 15 amino acids. The germline gives CDR1 MNHEY, CDR2 SVGAGI. CDR3 sequence reads: CASSHPQEARNEQFF. DNA of the CDR3: TGTGCCAGCAGTCATCCACAGGAGGCTCGGAATGAGCAGTTCTTC.